These 28 T cell receptor beta chains originate from one sample sequenced in a study of esophageal squamous cell carcinoma under preoperative chemotherapy. From the PCR reads, TCRdb called clonotypes with MiXCR, one entry per CDR3 protein. The sample has some 30,000 distinct CDR3 sequences; around 50% are singletons. As for time point: before preoperative PTX-NDP chemotherapy. The sample was gathered from a patient given preoperative chemotherapy. Source of these receptors: a human donor with esophageal squamous cell carcinoma. The donor label of this sample is uncertain.

In this sample, this clonotype turned up many times. This sequence joins TRBV7-2 and TRBJ2-1; the D gene is possibly TRBD1 (6 bases). The germline CDR1 and CDR2 sequences are SGHTA and FQGNSA. This CDR3 is built from 16 residues. V was trimmed by 1 base and J by 8 bases, leaving 18 bases between them. DNA of the CDR3: TGTGCCAGCAGCTTAGAGGCCTACCAGGGGTCCGATGAGCAGTTCTTC. Residues: CASSLEAYQGSDEQFF.

The J gene is TRBJ2-5, the V gene TRBV7-2, with TRBD2 matching 8 bases. With 7 bases clipped from V and 6 bases from J, the junction kept 16 bases outside the gene matches. Germline CDR1 is SGHTA and CDR2 is FQGNSA. The length of the CDR3 is 16 residues. CDR3 coding DNA: TGTGCCAGCACGGGAGCCGGGGGGGGGGACAAAAAGACCCAGTACTTC. This translates into CASTGAGGGDKKTQYF. The whole variable domain, filled in from reference TRBV7-2 and TRBJ2-5, reads GAGVSQSPSNKVTEKGKDVELRCDPISGHTALYWYRQSLGQGLEFLIYFQGNSAPDKSGLPSDRFSAERTGGSVSTLTIQRTQQEDSAVYLCASTGAGGGDKKTQYFGPGTRLLVL.

Notes on this clonotype: Sequence at one end of the junction differs from germline and may be a read error. The V call is TRBV6-1, the J call TRBJ2-3; D unclear. This CDR3 contains 16 residues. Germline lookup yields CDR1 MNHNS and CDR2 SASEGT. The CDR3 spells CASSELWGRAKDTQYF. Written as DNA, the CDR3 is TGTGCCAGCAGTGAATTGTGGGGAAGAGCCAAAGACACGCAGTACTTT.

The chain combines TRBV19 with TRBJ1-1; D unclear. V was cut by 3 bases and J by 1 base, with 15 bases left in between. Looked up from germline, CDR1 is LNHDA and CDR2 is SQIVND (reference sequence). The CDR3 spans 16 residues. CDR3: CASSIWKSSKNTEAFF. CDR3 DNA: TGTGCCAGTAGTATCTGGAAGTCCTCAAAGAACACTGAAGCTTTCTTT.

The chain carries TRBV7-2 and TRBJ2-3; TRBD1 is a possible D gene (5 bases). TRBJ2-4 explains the end of the DNA better; the J call may be wrong. The CDR3 runs to 16 residues. Germline CDR1 is SGHTA and CDR2 is FQGNSA. For the CDR3, the DNA is TGTGCCAGCCGCGTAGTGGGGCGGCAGGGCACAGATACTCAGTACTTC. Translated, it gives CASRVVGRQGTDTQYF.

On this clonotype: One end of the junction is discordant with germline, which a read error may explain. The J gene is TRBJ2-4, the V gene TRBV7-9, with D maybe TRBD1 (5 bases). CDR1 SEHNR and CDR2 FQNEAQ come from the germline V gene (reference sequence). This CDR3 region has 16 residues. The CDR3 loop reads CASSVLGRWATDMQYF. The CDR3 DNA reads as TGTGCCAGCAGCGTACTGGGGCGGTGGGCCACAGATATGCAGTACTTT.

As for this clonotype: One junction end does not reproduce the germline sequence, and a read error may be involved. The gene calls are TRBV12-3 or TRBV12-4 and TRBJ2-4; D might be TRBD1 (5 bases). The CDR3 runs 14 residues. The CDR3 DNA reads as TGTGCGGGGCTCGGCCGCCGGGCCCAAAACACTCAGTACTTC. Translation gives CAGLGRRAQNTQYF.

With respect to this clonotype: One end of the junction is discordant with germline, which a read error may explain. V gene TRBV7-6 combines with J gene TRBJ2-3; weak D call: TRBD1 (6 bases). The germline V gene encodes CDR1 SGHVS and CDR2 FNYEAQ. This CDR3 is built from 12 residues. CDR3 coding DNA: TGTGCCGGCGGCCGCGAGGGGGAGACGCAGTATTTC. This gives the protein CAGGREGETQYF.

This clonotype was picked up a small number of times. The CDR3 does not end in the conserved phenylalanine or tryptophan, so this is likely a read error. The DNA is left out, because the CDR3 cannot be placed on it with certainty; the CDR3 is given as TCRdb lists it. The chain has TRBV7-6 and TRBJ1-1. Looked up from germline, CDR1 is SGHVS and CDR2 is FNYEAQ. Counting both end residues, the CDR3 totals 18 amino acids. The CDR3 spells CASSPVISGGGVSSSSGQ.

As to this clonotype: Given the absence of the conserved phenylalanine or tryptophan at the CDR3 end, a read error is likely. As DNA, the CDR3 is TGTGCCAGCAGCTTAGACGGGCGCCAAGAGTCCCAGTACTTG. Its translation is CASSLDGRQESQYL. This sequence joins TRBV7-6 and TRBJ2-5; no clear D gene. Germline CDR1 and CDR2: SGHVS and FNYEAQ. CDR3 length equals 14 residues.

This clonotype is a singleton in its sample. The V gene is TRBV11-3, the J gene TRBJ2-2; a possible D gene is TRBD2 (5 bases). CDR1 SGHNT and CDR2 YENEEA come from the germline V gene. Trimming removed 4 bases at V and 5 bases at J, with 11 bases between. This CDR3 has 14 residues. The CDR3 region is CASSSRVKTGELFF. As DNA, the CDR3 is TGTGCCAGCAGCTCGCGGGTTAAGACCGGGGAGCTGTTTTTT.

This clonotype was detected only a few times. The chain links TRBV5-4 to TRBJ2-1; no clear D gene. The J call could be wrong; TRBJ2-7 is a better fit for the DNA end. The CDR3 is made up of 15 amino acids. Looked up from germline, CDR1 is SGHNT and CDR2 is YYREEE (reference sequence). CDR3 region: CASSSKDRASYEQYF. As DNA, the CDR3 is TGTGCCAGCAGCTCCAAGGACCGAGCCTCCTACGAGCAGTACTTC.

This chain joins TRBV7-7 and TRBJ2-2, with D perhaps matching TRBD2 (6 bases). The DNA end is a closer match to TRBJ2-3, so the J assignment may be wrong. CDR1 and CDR2 from the germline V gene are SSHAT and FNYEAQ (reference sequence). The CDR3 sequence is 13 residues long. Here the CDR3 reads CASSGSGTGAQYF. The CDR3 nucleotides are TGTGCTAGCTCCGGTAGCGGAACCGGGGCGCAGTATTTT.

Concerning this clonotype itself: At one of its ends the junction is not consistent with the germline gene, which may arise from a read error. The V call is TRBV7-6, the J call TRBJ2-5, with D possibly TRBD2 on 6 matching bases. The CDR3 sequence is 19 residues long. Germline-derived CDR1 and CDR2 are SGHVS and FNYEAQ. As DNA, the CDR3 is TGTGCCAGCAGCTTGGATCCGCCCATCCCCGGGGGTGCCCAAAAGACCCAGTACTTC. It codes for CASSLDPPIPGGAQKTQYF.

The J gene is TRBJ2-3, the V gene TRBV7-2, with a weak D call TRBD1 (6 bases). The DNA end favors TRBJ2-7, so the J call may be wrong. Germline V lookup: CDR1 SGHTA, CDR2 FQGNSA. The CDR3 loop spans 14 amino acids. CDR3 nucleotide sequence: TGTGCCGGCGGCAGGGGCCGGAGGCCAGAGACGCAGTACTTC. Its protein product is CAGGRGRRPETQYF.

Points on this clonotype: This likely comes from a read error, as the CDR3 has no conserved phenylalanine or tryptophan at its end. The DNA is omitted, as the CDR3 cannot be located on it reliably, and the CDR3 follows TCRdb's listing. J is TRBJ2-5 and V is TRBV7-2. Per the germline V gene, CDR1 is SGHTA and CDR2 is FQGNSA. The CDR3 length is 11 residues, termini included. The CDR3 spells CASSLGATQHS.

Worth noting for this clonotype: The CDR3 carries no conserved terminal phenylalanine or tryptophan, so it likely arises from a read error. The chain employs TRBV7-2 and TRBJ2-5, with D perhaps matching TRBD2 (6 bases). V shed 2 bases and J shed 9 bases, with 16 bases lying between them. Germline values: CDR1 SGHTA, CDR2 FQGNSA. The CDR3 spans 14 residues. CDR3 DNA: TGTGCCAGCAGCTTACATGGGACTCAAGCGTCCCAGTACTCC. Its translation: CASSLHGTQASQYS.

With respect to this clonotype: Here the CDR3 omits its conserved ending phenylalanine or tryptophan, so a read error is the likely source. It is unclear where the CDR3 begins or ends on the DNA, so no DNA is shown, and the CDR3 is as TCRdb lists it. J is TRBJ2-5 and V is TRBV7-6; the DNA was not used to check the table's D call, TRBD2. Per germline, CDR1 SGHVS and CDR2 FNYEAQ. The CDR3 length is 17 residues, termini included. The CDR3 reads CASSPSGASLSGESRHS.

Remarks on this clonotype: At one of its ends the junction is not consistent with the germline gene, which may arise from a read error. The chain combines TRBV7-3 with TRBJ2-3; perhaps D is TRBD1 or TRBD2 (6 bases each). CDR1 is SGHTA and CDR2 is FQGTGA in the germline V gene. The CDR3 sequence is 16 residues long. The CDR3 loop is CVSSATGASAKDTQYF. The CDR3 DNA reads TGTGTGAGCAGCGCCACGGGGGCGTCAGCCAAAGACACGCAGTATTTC.

The J gene is TRBJ2-2, the V gene TRBV7-2; no firm D call. Deletions cut 3 bases from V and 16 bases from J, with 21 bases between. The CDR3 totals 14 residues. Germline V CDR1 and CDR2: SGHTA, FQGNSA. The CDR3 loop reads CASSLDVSTGKQFF. Here the CDR3 DNA reads TGTGCCAGCAGCTTGGACGTGAGTACCGGTAAGCAGTTTTTT.

This chain connects TRBV6-1 to TRBJ2-1; D not resolved. The V gene's germline CDR1 is MNHNS and CDR2 SASEGT. The CDR3 loop spans 14 amino acids. V lost 6 bases, J lost 6 bases, and 15 bases lay in between. The CDR3 reads CASSPQLYGNEQFF. CDR3 nucleotides: TGTGCCAGCAGCCCTCAGTTATATGGCAATGAGCAGTTCTTC.

This clonotype came up many times. V and J are TRBV19 and TRBJ2-1, with 8 bases that match TRBD1. The CDR3 is made up of 11 amino acids. The germline CDR1 and CDR2 sequences are LNHDA and SQIVND (reference sequence). Unmatched junction bases numbered 3, after V lost 5 bases and J lost 12 bases. Here the CDR3 DNA reads TGTGCCAGTAGTCAGGGGGCAAGGCAGTTCTTC. Its translation: CASSQGARQFF.

This clonotype was seen many times. Here the CDR3 reads CATSDSIRDSHTDTQYF. CDR3 in DNA: TGTGCCACCAGTGACTCCATCCGGGACTCTCACACAGATACGCAGTATTTT. The rearrangement joins TRBV24-1 to TRBJ2-3; D may be TRBD2 (6 bases). The CDR3 extends over 17 amino acids. V lost 4 bases and J 2 bases, leaving 18 bases between the germline ends. From germline, CDR1 is KGHDR and CDR2 SFDVKD.

This clonotype was seen repeatedly, ten times or more. The chain carries TRBV10-3 and TRBJ2-3; 11 nucleotides align to TRBD1. The J call may be wrong; the DNA end is better matched by TRBJ2-7. The CDR3 runs 17 residues. Germline V gene data show CDR1 as ENHRY and CDR2 as SYGVKD. The CDR3 reads CATGDRGKGIGVYEQYF. The CDR3, as DNA: TGTGCCACCGGGGACAGGGGGAAAGGTATTGGTGTCTACGAGCAGTACTTC.

The V gene is TRBV7-2, the J gene TRBJ2-2; the D is unclear. V was cut by 6 bases and J by 16 bases, with 24 bases left in between. CDR1 is SGHTA, CDR2 FQGNSA, per germline. The length of the CDR3 is 14 residues. DNA for the CDR3: TGTGCCAGCAGTTATGACATGAACACCGATACGCAGTTTTTT. Translated: CASSYDMNTDTQFF.

V and J are TRBV12-3 or TRBV12-4 and TRBJ2-6, with D uncertain. V dropped 1 base and J dropped 0 bases, with 13 bases sitting between them. This CDR3 is built from 18 residues. The CDR3 reads CASSLGVARSSGANVLTF. The CDR3, as DNA: TGTGCCAGCAGTTTAGGGGTAGCCCGGTCCTCTGGGGCCAACGTCCTGACTTTC.

The J gene is TRBJ2-1, the V gene TRBV6-5, with D possibly matching TRBD2 (6 bases). Trimming stripped 2 bases from V and 0 bases from J, with 11 bases between. CDR3 length equals 16 residues. Germline lookup yields CDR1 MNHEY and CDR2 SVGAGI. CDR3 DNA: TGTGCCAGCAGTTACCGGCAGACTAGCTCCTACAATGAGCAGTTCTTC. Translated: CASSYRQTSSYNEQFF.

This chain links TRBV7-6 with TRBJ2-5; 8 bases map to TRBD2. V lost 3 bases, J lost 3 bases, and 18 bases stayed unmatched. CDR3 size: 19 residues. Germline V gives CDR1 SGHVS, CDR2 FNYEAQ. The CDR3 DNA follows: TGTGCCAGCAGCTTGGGTGCGGGCCTCGGGGGGGGTGACAAAGAGACCCAGTACTTC. This codes for CASSLGAGLGGGDKETQYF.